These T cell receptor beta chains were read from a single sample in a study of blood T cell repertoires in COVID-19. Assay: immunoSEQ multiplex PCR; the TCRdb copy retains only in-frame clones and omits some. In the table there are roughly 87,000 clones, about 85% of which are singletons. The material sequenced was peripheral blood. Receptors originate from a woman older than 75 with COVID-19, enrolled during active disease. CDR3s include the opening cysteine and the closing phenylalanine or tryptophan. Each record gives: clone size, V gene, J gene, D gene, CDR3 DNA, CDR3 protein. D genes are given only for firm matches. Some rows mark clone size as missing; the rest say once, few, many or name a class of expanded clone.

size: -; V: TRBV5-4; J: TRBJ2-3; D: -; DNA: TGTGCCAGCAGCTTAAAAGTAGGAGCCGGGAGCACAGATACGCAGTATTTT; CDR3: CASSLKVGAGSTDTQYF
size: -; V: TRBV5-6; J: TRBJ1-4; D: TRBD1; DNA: TGTGCCAGCAGCCCCCGGACAGGGGGCGAAAAACTGTTTTTT; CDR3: CASSPRTGGEKLFF
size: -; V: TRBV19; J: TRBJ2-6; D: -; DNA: TGTGCCAGTAGTATTAGGAGCAAAACACCGACTCAAATCTCTGGGGCCAACGTCCTGACTTTC; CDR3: CASSIRSKTPTQISGANVLTF
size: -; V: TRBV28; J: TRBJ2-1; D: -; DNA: TGTGCCAGCAGCTCACAGGGTTTTGAGCAGTTCTTC; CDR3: CASSSQGFEQFF
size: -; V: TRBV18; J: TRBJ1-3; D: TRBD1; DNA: TGTGCCAGCTCACAGGGACAGGGGGCCGCCGGAAACACCATATATTTT; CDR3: CASSQGQGAAGNTIYF
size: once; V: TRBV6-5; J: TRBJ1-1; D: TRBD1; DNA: TGTGCCAGCAGACAGGGGGGGGTGAAGTCGGCTGAAGCTTTCTTT; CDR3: CASRQGGVKSAEAFF
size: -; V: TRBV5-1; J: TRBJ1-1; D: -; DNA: TGCGCCAGCAGCCAAGCCCCCCCACGGGGGATGAACACTGAAGCTTTCTTT; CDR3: CASSQAPPRGMNTEAFF
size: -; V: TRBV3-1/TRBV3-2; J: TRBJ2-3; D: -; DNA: TGTGCCAGCAGCCAAGAATGGCTACCGGGGGATACGCAGTATTTT; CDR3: CASSQEWLPGDTQYF
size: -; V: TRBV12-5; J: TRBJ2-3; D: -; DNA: TGTGCTAGTGGTTTGGAAGCCCCGGGTGAGGATACGCAGTATTTT; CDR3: CASGLEAPGEDTQYF
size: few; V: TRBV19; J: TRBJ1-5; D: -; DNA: TGTGCCAGCAAGAGAGACAGAGGTAGCAATCAGCCCCAGCATTTT; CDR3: CASKRDRGSNQPQHF
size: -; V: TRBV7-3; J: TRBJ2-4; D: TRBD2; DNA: TGTGCCAGCAGCGCCGGACTAGGAGCCAAAAACATTCAGTACTTC; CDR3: CASSAGLGAKNIQYF
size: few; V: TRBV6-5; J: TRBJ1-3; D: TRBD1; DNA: TGTGCCAGCAGCCCCACAGGGGCTGGAAACACCATATATTTT; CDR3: CASSPTGAGNTIYF
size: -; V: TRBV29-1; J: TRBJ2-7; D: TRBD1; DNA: TGCAGCGTTTCCGGGACAGGGCCCCCTATCACCTACGAGCAGTACTTC; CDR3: CSVSGTGPPITYEQYF
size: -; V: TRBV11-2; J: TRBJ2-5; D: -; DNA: TGTGCCAGCAGCCCCCTCGTTCAAGAGACCCAGTACTTC; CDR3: CASSPLVQETQYF